This is a list of T cell receptor beta chains from one sample in a study of blood T cell repertoires in COVID-19. Clones were sequenced by immunoSEQ multiplex PCR, and TCRdb holds only the in-frame ones, with some missing. The sample consists of some 47,000 clones, roughly nine tenths of them appearing once. Sequenced material: peripheral blood. Source of these receptors: a man between 65 and 80 years old with acute or convalescent COVID-19. CDR3s include the opening cysteine and the closing phenylalanine or tryptophan. Fields, in order: J gene, D gene, clone size, V gene, CDR3 DNA, CDR3 protein. The D gene is left open where the match is weak. The listing skips clone size in some rows; elsewhere it reads once, few, many or a size class.

j_gene: TRBJ2-7; d_gene: NA; abundance: NA; v_gene: TRBV30; CDR3nt: TGTGCCTGGAGTTCTAAATTTCTCCTACTAGGGCAGTACTTC; CDR3aa: CAWSSKFLLLGQYF
j_gene: TRBJ2-3; d_gene: TRBD2; abundance: NA; v_gene: TRBV6-2/TRBV6-3; CDR3nt: TGTGCCAGCAGTTATAATCAGCGGGGCACTACAGATACGCAGTATTTT; CDR3aa: CASSYNQRGTTDTQYF
j_gene: TRBJ2-2; d_gene: NA; abundance: NA; v_gene: TRBV7-7; CDR3nt: TGTGCCAGCAGCTTAGCTGGGGCGACCGGGGAGCTGTTTTTT; CDR3aa: CASSLAGATGELFF
j_gene: TRBJ2-1; d_gene: TRBD1; abundance: NA; v_gene: TRBV11-2; CDR3nt: TGTGCCACCCAGGTTGACAGGGGCTACAATGAGCAGTTCTTC; CDR3aa: CATQVDRGYNEQFF
j_gene: TRBJ2-3; d_gene: TRBD2; abundance: NA; v_gene: TRBV5-4; CDR3nt: TGTGCCAGCAGCCCCTCGGGGACTAGCGGCACAGATACGCAGTATTTT; CDR3aa: CASSPSGTSGTDTQYF
j_gene: TRBJ2-1; d_gene: TRBD2; abundance: NA; v_gene: TRBV27; CDR3nt: TGTGCCAGCAGTACTAGCGGGGGGGACAATGAGCAGTTCTTC; CDR3aa: CASSTSGGDNEQFF
j_gene: TRBJ2-5; d_gene: TRBD1; abundance: NA; v_gene: TRBV7-2; CDR3nt: TGTGCCAGCAGCCAGTCCGCCGGGACAGGGTGGGAGACCCAGTACTTC; CDR3aa: CASSQSAGTGWETQYF
j_gene: TRBJ1-1; d_gene: TRBD1; abundance: NA; v_gene: TRBV5-5; CDR3nt: TGTGCCAGCAGCTACCTACAGGGGGGAACTGAAGCTTTCTTT; CDR3aa: CASSYLQGGTEAFF
j_gene: TRBJ1-4; d_gene: NA; abundance: NA; v_gene: TRBV7-9; CDR3nt: TGTGCCAGCAGCTCTACGTCCGCAACTAATGAAAAACTGTTTTTT; CDR3aa: CASSSTSATNEKLFF
j_gene: TRBJ1-3; d_gene: NA; abundance: NA; v_gene: TRBV7-2; CDR3nt: TGTGCCAGCAGGGGGCAGGTTAGCTCTGGAAACACCATATATTTT; CDR3aa: CASRGQVSSGNTIYF
j_gene: TRBJ1-2; d_gene: NA; abundance: NA; v_gene: TRBV5-1; CDR3nt: TGCGCCAGCAACGCGGGGGCGGGATATGGCTACACCTTC; CDR3aa: CASNAGAGYGYTF
j_gene: TRBJ1-2; d_gene: NA; abundance: NA; v_gene: TRBV5-6; CDR3nt: TGTGCCAGCAGCTGGGGGGTCCGGGGCTACACCTTC; CDR3aa: CASSWGVRGYTF
j_gene: TRBJ1-5; d_gene: TRBD1; abundance: few; v_gene: TRBV19; CDR3nt: TGTGCCAGTAGTCCCTACGGGACAGGGGATCAGCCCCAGCATTTT; CDR3aa: CASSPYGTGDQPQHF
j_gene: TRBJ1-6; d_gene: TRBD1; abundance: once; v_gene: TRBV28; CDR3nt: TGTGCCAGCAGTTTAAGACAGGGGTTCATCTCCTATAATTCACCCCTCCACTTT; CDR3aa: CASSLRQGFISYNSPLHF
j_gene: TRBJ1-3; d_gene: TRBD1; abundance: NA; v_gene: TRBV15; CDR3nt: TGTGCCACCAGCACTAGAGACAGGGTCTCTGGAAACACCATATATTTT; CDR3aa: CATSTRDRVSGNTIYF
j_gene: TRBJ1-1; d_gene: NA; abundance: NA; v_gene: TRBV30; CDR3nt: TGTGCGGGGGGGAACACTGAAGCTTTCTTT; CDR3aa: CAGGNTEAFF
j_gene: TRBJ2-1; d_gene: NA; abundance: NA; v_gene: TRBV11-2; CDR3nt: TGTGCCAGCTCATATCAGCGGGCCCTCCAAGAGCAGTTCTTC; CDR3aa: CASSYQRALQEQFF
j_gene: TRBJ2-5; d_gene: TRBD2; abundance: NA; v_gene: TRBV5-1; CDR3nt: TGCGCCAGCAGCTTGCTAGCGGGGACCGTGGGGGGCCAAGAGACCCAGTACTTC; CDR3aa: CASSLLAGTVGGQETQYF
j_gene: TRBJ1-6; d_gene: TRBD1; abundance: NA; v_gene: TRBV6-5; CDR3nt: TGTGCCAGCATTCGACAGGGGTTAAATTCACCCCTCCACTTT; CDR3aa: CASIRQGLNSPLHF
j_gene: TRBJ2-7; d_gene: TRBD1; abundance: NA; v_gene: TRBV5-4; CDR3nt: TGTGCCAGCAGCTTGGTCCCCGGGGACAGATACTACGAGCAGTACTTC; CDR3aa: CASSLVPGDRYYEQYF
j_gene: TRBJ1-5; d_gene: NA; abundance: NA; v_gene: TRBV4-1; CDR3nt: TGCGCCAGCAGCCAAGTGTCCAGGGGGCCCCAGCATTTT; CDR3aa: CASSQVSRGPQHF
j_gene: TRBJ1-5; d_gene: TRBD1; abundance: NA; v_gene: TRBV7-2; CDR3nt: TGTGCCAGCAGCTTAGCTGATCTAGACAGGGCGCCCCAGCATTTT; CDR3aa: CASSLADLDRAPQHF
j_gene: TRBJ2-5; d_gene: NA; abundance: NA; v_gene: TRBV11-2; CDR3nt: TGTGCCAGCAGCTTCCAGCAAGAGACCCAGTACTTC; CDR3aa: CASSFQQETQYF
j_gene: TRBJ1-1; d_gene: NA; abundance: few; v_gene: TRBV10-3; CDR3nt: TGTGCCATCAGTGAGTCGGGTAGCGGTGAAGCTTTCTTT; CDR3aa: CAISESGSGEAFF
j_gene: TRBJ1-3; d_gene: NA; abundance: NA; v_gene: TRBV7-9; CDR3nt: TGTGCCAGCAGGCACACAGGGTTCGGGGGAAACACCATATATTTT; CDR3aa: CASRHTGFGGNTIYF
j_gene: TRBJ2-7; d_gene: NA; abundance: NA; v_gene: TRBV6-2/TRBV6-3; CDR3nt: TGTGCCAGCAGTTATAGACAGGACTACGAGCAGTACTTC; CDR3aa: CASSYRQDYEQYF
j_gene: TRBJ1-6; d_gene: TRBD1; abundance: NA; v_gene: TRBV19; CDR3nt: TGTGCCAGTAGGCATGGACAGGGGCAACAGTATAATTCACCCCTCCACTTT; CDR3aa: CASRHGQGQQYNSPLHF
j_gene: TRBJ2-2; d_gene: TRBD1; abundance: NA; v_gene: TRBV9; CDR3nt: TGTGCCAGCAGCGTAGTAGGGGGCGCGGGCACCGGGGAGCTGTTTTTT; CDR3aa: CASSVVGGAGTGELFF
j_gene: TRBJ1-1; d_gene: TRBD1; abundance: NA; v_gene: TRBV5-1; CDR3nt: TGCGCCAGCAGTTCCGGGACAGGGCTCACTGAAGCTTTCTTT; CDR3aa: CASSSGTGLTEAFF